This T cell receptor (beta chain) comes out of a study of blood T cell repertoires in COVID-19. Study summary: Spain, Italy and the United States supplied samples that represented acute and convalescent COVID-19.

The length of the CDR3 is 13 residues. In germline, CDR1 is SEHNR, CDR2 FQNEAQ (reference sequence). The ends were cut back, 4 bases at V and 6 bases at J, with 9 bases in the middle. Original data processing: Amplification from reference gene primers served as the basis for estimated nucleated cell counts. This table comes from immunoSEQ multiplex PCR, and its TCRdb copy is limited to in-frame clones, with some not included. Clone size and V and J calls were adopted from that table, with D and trimming inferred from the DNA. This sample carries around 700,000 clones, 80% to 90% of them seen once, and the ten largest clones take approximately 0.25%.

Sequencing input: peripheral blood. The V call is TRBV7-9, the J call TRBJ1-4, with a weak D call TRBD1 (6 bases). The receptor's source is a woman younger than 35 with acute or convalescent COVID-19. The CDR3 region is CASSSTGYEKLFF. The CDR3 DNA reads as TGTGCCAGCAGCTCTACAGGGTATGAAAAACTGTTTTTT.